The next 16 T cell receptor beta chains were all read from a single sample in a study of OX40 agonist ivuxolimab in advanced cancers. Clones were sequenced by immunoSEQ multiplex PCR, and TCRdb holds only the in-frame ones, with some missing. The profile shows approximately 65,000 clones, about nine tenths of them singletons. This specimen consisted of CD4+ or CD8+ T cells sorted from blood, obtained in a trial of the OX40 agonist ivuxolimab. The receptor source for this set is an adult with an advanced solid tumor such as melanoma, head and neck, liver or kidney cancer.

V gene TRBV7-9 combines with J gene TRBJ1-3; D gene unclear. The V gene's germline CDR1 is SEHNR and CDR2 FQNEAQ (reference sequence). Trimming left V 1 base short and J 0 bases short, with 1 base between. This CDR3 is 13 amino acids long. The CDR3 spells CASSLDSGNTIYF. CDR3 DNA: TGTGCCAGCAGCTTAGACTCTGGAAACACCATATATTTT.

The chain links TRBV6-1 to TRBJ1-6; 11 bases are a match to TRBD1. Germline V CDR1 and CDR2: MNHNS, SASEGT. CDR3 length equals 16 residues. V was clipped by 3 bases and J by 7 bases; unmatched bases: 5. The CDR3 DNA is TGTGCCAGCAGTGAGACCGGGACAGGGGGGAATTCACCCCTCCACTTT. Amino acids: CASSETGTGGNSPLHF.

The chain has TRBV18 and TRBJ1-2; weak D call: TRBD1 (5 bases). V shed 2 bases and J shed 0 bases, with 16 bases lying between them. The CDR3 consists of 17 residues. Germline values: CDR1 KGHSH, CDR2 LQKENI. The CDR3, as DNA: TGTGCCAGCTCACCATCGGGGACTCTCGCAGCTAACTATGGCTACACCTTC. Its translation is CASSPSGTLAANYGYTF.

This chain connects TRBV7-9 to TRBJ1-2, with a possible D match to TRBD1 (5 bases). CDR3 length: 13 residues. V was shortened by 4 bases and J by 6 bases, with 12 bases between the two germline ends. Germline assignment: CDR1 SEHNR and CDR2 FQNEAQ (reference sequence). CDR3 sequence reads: CASSSVGRHGYTF. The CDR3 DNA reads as TGTGCCAGCAGCTCGGTGGGGCGGCATGGCTACACCTTC. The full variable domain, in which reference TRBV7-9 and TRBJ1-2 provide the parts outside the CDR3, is DTGVSQNPRHKITKRGQNVTFRCDPISEHNRLYWYRQTLGQGPEFLTYFQNEAQLEKSRLLSDRFSAERPKGSFSTLEIQRTEQGDSAMYLCASSSVGRHGYTFGSGTRLTVV.

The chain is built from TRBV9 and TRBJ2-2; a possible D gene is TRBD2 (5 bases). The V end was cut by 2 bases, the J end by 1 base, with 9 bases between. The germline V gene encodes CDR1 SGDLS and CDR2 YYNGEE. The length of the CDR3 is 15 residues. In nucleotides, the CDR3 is TGTGCCAGCAGCGTGTCTAGCTTGAACACCGGGGAGCTGTTTTTT. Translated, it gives CASSVSSLNTGELFF.

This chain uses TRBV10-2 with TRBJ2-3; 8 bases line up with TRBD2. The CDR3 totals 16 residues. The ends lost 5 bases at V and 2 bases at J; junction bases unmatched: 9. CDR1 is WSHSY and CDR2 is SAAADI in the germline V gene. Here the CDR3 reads CASSRPGGGTTDTQYF. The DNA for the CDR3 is TGCGCCAGCAGTCGTCCTGGCGGGGGGACCACAGATACGCAGTATTTT.

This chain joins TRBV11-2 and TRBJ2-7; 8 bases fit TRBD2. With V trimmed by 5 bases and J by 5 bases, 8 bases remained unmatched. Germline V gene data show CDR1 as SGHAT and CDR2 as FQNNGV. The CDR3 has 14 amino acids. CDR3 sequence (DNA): TGTGCCAGCAGCGCTCGGGGGGGCGGTAACGAGCAGTACTTC. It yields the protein CASSARGGGNEQYF. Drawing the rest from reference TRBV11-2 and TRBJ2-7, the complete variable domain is EAGVAQSPRYKIIEKRQSVAFWCNPISGHATLYWYQQILGQGPKLLIQFQNNGVVDDSQLPKDRFSAERLKGVDSTLKIQPAKLEDSAVYLCASSARGGGNEQYFGPGTRLTVT.

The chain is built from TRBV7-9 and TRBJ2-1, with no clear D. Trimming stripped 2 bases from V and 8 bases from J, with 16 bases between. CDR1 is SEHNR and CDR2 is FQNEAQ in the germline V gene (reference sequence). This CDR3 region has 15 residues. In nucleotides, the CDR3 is TGTGCCAGCAGCTTAAGGCGGCTAGTTTGGGATGAGCAGTTCTTC. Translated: CASSLRRLVWDEQFF.

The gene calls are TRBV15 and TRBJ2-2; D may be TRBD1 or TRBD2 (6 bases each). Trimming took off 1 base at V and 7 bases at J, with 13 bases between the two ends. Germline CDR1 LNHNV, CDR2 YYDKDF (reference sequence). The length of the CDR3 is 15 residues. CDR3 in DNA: TGTGCCACCAGCAGAGGACAGGCCGGGGGCGGGGAGCTGTTTTTT. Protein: CATSRGQAGGGELFF.

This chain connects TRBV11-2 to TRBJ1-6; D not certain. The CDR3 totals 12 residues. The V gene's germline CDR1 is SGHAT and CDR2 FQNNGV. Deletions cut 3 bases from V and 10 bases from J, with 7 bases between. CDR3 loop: CASSFSGSPLHF. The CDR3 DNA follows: TGTGCCAGCAGCTTTTCTGGATCACCCCTCCACTTT.

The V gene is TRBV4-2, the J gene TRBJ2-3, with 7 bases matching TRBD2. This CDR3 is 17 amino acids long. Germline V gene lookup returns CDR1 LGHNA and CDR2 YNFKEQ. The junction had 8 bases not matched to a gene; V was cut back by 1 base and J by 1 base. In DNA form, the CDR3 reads TGTGCCAGCAGCCAAGCCGAACGAGCGGGGCGCACAGATACGCAGTATTTT. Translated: CASSQAERAGRTDTQYF.

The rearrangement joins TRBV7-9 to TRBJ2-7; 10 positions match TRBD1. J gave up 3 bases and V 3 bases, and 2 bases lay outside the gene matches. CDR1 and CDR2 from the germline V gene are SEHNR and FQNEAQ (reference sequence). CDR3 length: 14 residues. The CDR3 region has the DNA TGTGCCAGCAGCTTGACAGGGGGCATCTACGAGCAGTACTTC. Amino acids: CASSLTGGIYEQYF.

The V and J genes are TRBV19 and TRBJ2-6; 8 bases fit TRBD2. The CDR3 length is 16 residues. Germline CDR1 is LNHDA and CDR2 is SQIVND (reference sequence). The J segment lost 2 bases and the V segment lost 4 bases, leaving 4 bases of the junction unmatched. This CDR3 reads CASSNSGATGANVLTF. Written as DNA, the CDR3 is TGTGCCAGTAGTAATAGCGGGGCCACTGGGGCCAACGTCCTGACTTTC.

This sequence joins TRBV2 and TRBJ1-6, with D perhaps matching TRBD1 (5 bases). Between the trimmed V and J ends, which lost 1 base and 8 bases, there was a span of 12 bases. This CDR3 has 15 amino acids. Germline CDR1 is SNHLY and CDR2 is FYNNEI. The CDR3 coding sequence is TGTGCCAGCAGTGAAGGGGGCCGGGGTGATTCACCCCTCCACTTT. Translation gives CASSEGGRGDSPLHF.

The CDR3: CASSQVSGTNYGYTF. DNA of the CDR3: TGCGCCAGCAGCCAAGTTTCAGGGACTAACTATGGCTACACCTTC. This chain connects TRBV4-1 to TRBJ1-2; D might be TRBD1 (5 bases). V shed 1 base and J shed 0 bases, with 9 bases lying between them. Looked up from germline, CDR1 is MGHRA and CDR2 is YSYEKL. CDR3 length: 15 amino acids.

CDR3 loop: CASSKPLAKSYNEQFF. The DNA for the CDR3 is TGTGCCAGCAGCAAACCACTAGCGAAGTCCTACAATGAGCAGTTCTTC. The genes are TRBV11-2 and TRBJ2-1; 7 bases agree with TRBD2. CDR3 length: 16 residues. Germline CDR1 reads SGHAT; CDR2 reads FQNNGV. The junction had 8 bases not matched to a gene; V was cut back by 5 bases and J by 1 base.